These T cell receptor beta chains were read from a single sample in a study of vaccination and CD4 T cells after COVID-19. TCRdb reprocessed the PCR reads via MiXCR and lists one record per CDR3 protein. This table has 20,000 to 25,000 distinct CDR3 sequences, less than 75% appearing once. Sequencing was performed on CD4+ T cells from blood, taken before SARS-CoV-2 vaccination. These receptor sequences come from a human donor who had recovered from COVID-19. Each CDR3 is given with its conserved first and last residue. A D gene is named only where the DNA matches it firmly. For some rows the clone size is stated as once, few or many, or as a class when expanded; others skip it.

clone size: -; D gene: -; V gene: TRBV5-4; J gene: TRBJ2-5; CDR3 protein: CASSLGGEQTQYF; CDR3 DNA: TGTGCCAGCAGCTTGGGGGGGGAACAGACCCAGTACTTC
clone size: -; D gene: -; V gene: TRBV20-1; J gene: TRBJ2-7; CDR3 protein: CSARDGQGRNEQYF; CDR3 DNA: TGCAGTGCTAGAGATGGCCAGGGGAGGAACGAGCAGTACTTC
clone size: -; D gene: -; V gene: TRBV6-1; J gene: TRBJ1-5; CDR3 protein: CATAPKERNRHQPQHF; CDR3 DNA: TGTGCCACCGCCCCCAAAGAGAGGAACCGACATCAGCCCCAGCATTTT
clone size: -; D gene: TRBD2; V gene: TRBV6-1; J gene: TRBJ2-5; CDR3 protein: CASSTGTSGSPETQYF; CDR3 DNA: TGTGCCAGCAGTACCGGGACTAGCGGGAGTCCAGAGACCCAGTACTTC
clone size: -; D gene: TRBD1; V gene: TRBV27; J gene: TRBJ1-3; CDR3 protein: CASSLSPGGQGSSGNTIYF; CDR3 DNA: TGTGCCAGCAGTTTATCCCCAGGAGGACAGGGAAGCTCTGGAAACACCATATATTTT
clone size: few; D gene: -; V gene: TRBV15; J gene: TRBJ2-3; CDR3 protein: CATSRMTFASTDTQYF; CDR3 DNA: TGTGCCACCAGCAGAATGACCTTCGCTAGCACAGATACGCAGTATTTT
clone size: -; D gene: -; V gene: TRBV6-1; J gene: TRBJ2-2; CDR3 protein: CASSDEYPGLANTGELFF; CDR3 DNA: TGTGCCAGCAGTGATGAATACCCTGGACTGGCGAACACCGGGGAGCTGTTTTTT
clone size: -; D gene: TRBD2; V gene: TRBV7-3; J gene: TRBJ2-1; CDR3 protein: CASSQRLAGGNEQFF; CDR3 DNA: TGTGCCAGCAGTCAAAGACTAGCGGGGGGGAATGAGCAGTTCTTC
clone size: -; D gene: -; V gene: TRBV6-2/TRBV6-3; J gene: TRBJ2-5; CDR3 protein: CASSYSGLAAETQYF; CDR3 DNA: TGTGCCAGCAGTTACTCTGGGCTAGCTGCAGAGACCCAATACTTC
clone size: few; D gene: TRBD2; V gene: TRBV20-1; J gene: TRBJ2-7; CDR3 protein: CSARPPTSGSYEQYF; CDR3 DNA: TGCAGTGCTAGACCCCCGACTAGCGGATCCTACGAGCAGTACTTC
clone size: -; D gene: TRBD2; V gene: TRBV20-1; J gene: TRBJ2-1; CDR3 protein: CSADLAGINEQFF; CDR3 DNA: TGCAGTGCTGATCTAGCGGGAATCAATGAGCAGTTCTTC
clone size: few; D gene: TRBD2; V gene: TRBV20-1; J gene: TRBJ2-1; CDR3 protein: CSARVGTSGSNEQFF; CDR3 DNA: TGCAGTGCTAGAGTAGGGACTAGCGGGAGCAATGAGCAGTTCTTC
clone size: -; D gene: TRBD1; V gene: TRBV7-9; J gene: TRBJ1-4; CDR3 protein: CASSPRGQSNEKLFF; CDR3 DNA: TGTGCCAGCAGCCCCAGGGGGCAGAGTAATGAAAAACTGTTTTTT
clone size: few; D gene: -; V gene: TRBV2; J gene: TRBJ2-1; CDR3 protein: CASIADSHNEQFF; CDR3 DNA: TGTGCCAGCATAGCGGACAGTCACAATGAGCAGTTCTTC
clone size: -; D gene: -; V gene: TRBV24-1; J gene: TRBJ2-7; CDR3 protein: CATSENMSYEQYF; CDR3 DNA: TGTGCCACCAGTGAAAATATGTCCTACGAGCAGTACTTC
clone size: few; D gene: -; V gene: TRBV15; J gene: TRBJ2-4; CDR3 protein: CATSRGWLGGFAKNIQYF; CDR3 DNA: TGTGCCACCAGCAGAGGCTGGTTGGGGGGCTTTGCCAAAAACATTCAGTACTTC
clone size: -; D gene: -; V gene: TRBV27; J gene: TRBJ2-3; CDR3 protein: CASSSPKGTDTQYF; CDR3 DNA: TGTGCCAGCAGTTCCCCCAAAGGCACAGATACGCAGTATTTT
clone size: -; D gene: TRBD1; V gene: TRBV7-9; J gene: TRBJ1-5; CDR3 protein: CASSPTGVGQPQHF; CDR3 DNA: TGTGCCAGCAGCCCGACAGGGGTGGGACAGCCCCAGCATTTT
clone size: -; D gene: TRBD1; V gene: TRBV29-1; J gene: TRBJ1-3; CDR3 protein: CSVTGVSGNTIYF; CDR3 DNA: TGCAGCGTTACAGGGGTTTCTGGAAACACCATATATTTT
clone size: -; D gene: -; V gene: TRBV19; J gene: TRBJ1-1; CDR3 protein: CASSIGYLNTEAFF; CDR3 DNA: TGTGCCAGTAGTATTGGGTATCTAAACACTGAAGCTTTCTTT
clone size: few; D gene: TRBD1; V gene: TRBV20-1; J gene: TRBJ2-5; CDR3 protein: CSARANRGTETQYF; CDR3 DNA: TGCAGTGCTAGAGCTAACAGGGGAACAGAGACCCAGTACTTC
clone size: -; D gene: -; V gene: TRBV7-6; J gene: TRBJ2-1; CDR3 protein: CASSIQFSYNEQFF; CDR3 DNA: TGTGCCAGCAGCATACAGTTTTCGTACAATGAGCAGTTCTTC
clone size: -; D gene: -; V gene: TRBV20-1; J gene: TRBJ1-1; CDR3 protein: CSARYGGRSEAFF; CDR3 DNA: TGCAGTGCTAGGTACGGGGGGAGGTCTGAAGCTTTCTTT
clone size: -; D gene: -; V gene: TRBV20-1; J gene: TRBJ2-3; CDR3 protein: CSARMVRGTSTDTQYF; CDR3 DNA: TGCAGTGCTAGGATGGTCAGGGGTACTAGCACAGATACGCAGTATTTT
clone size: -; D gene: TRBD1; V gene: TRBV28; J gene: TRBJ1-4; CDR3 protein: CASSSTGGPFDNEKLFF; CDR3 DNA: TGTGCCAGCAGTTCTACAGGGGGCCCTTTTGATAATGAAAAACTGTTTTTT
clone size: few; D gene: -; V gene: TRBV6-2/TRBV6-3; J gene: TRBJ2-5; CDR3 protein: CASSHYGNQETQYF; CDR3 DNA: TGTGCCAGCAGTCATTACGGCAACCAAGAGACCCAGTACTTC
clone size: -; D gene: -; V gene: TRBV7-8; J gene: TRBJ2-7; CDR3 protein: CASSLAGHWQYF; CDR3 DNA: TGTGCCAGCAGCTTAGCGGGACATTGGCAGTACTTC
clone size: -; D gene: -; V gene: TRBV20-1; J gene: TRBJ1-5; CDR3 protein: CSASPDSSNQPQHF; CDR3 DNA: TGCAGTGCTAGCCCGGACAGTAGCAATCAGCCCCAGCATTTT
clone size: -; D gene: -; V gene: TRBV28; J gene: TRBJ2-6; CDR3 protein: CASSPGRGKIMANVLTF; CDR3 DNA: TGTGCCAGCAGTCCGGGACGGGGAAAAATTATGGCCAACGTCCTGACTTTC
clone size: few; D gene: -; V gene: TRBV10-3; J gene: TRBJ1-5; CDR3 protein: CAISEGADSNQPQHF; CDR3 DNA: TGTGCCATCAGTGAAGGGGCGGATAGCAATCAGCCCCAGCATTTT
clone size: -; D gene: -; V gene: TRBV28; J gene: TRBJ2-4; CDR3 protein: CASSPYPPRKLAKNIQYF; CDR3 DNA: TGTGCCAGCAGTCCGTACCCCCCCAGGAAGCTAGCCAAAAACATTCAGTACTTC
clone size: -; D gene: -; V gene: TRBV19; J gene: TRBJ1-5; CDR3 protein: CASSTAGRRQPQHF; CDR3 DNA: TGTGCCAGTAGCACGGCAGGGCGGAGGCAGCCCCAGCATTTT
clone size: -; D gene: -; V gene: TRBV7-9; J gene: TRBJ2-2; CDR3 protein: CASSFGSGTDGELFF; CDR3 DNA: TGTGCCAGCAGCTTTGGGAGTGGGACGGACGGGGAGCTGTTTTTT
clone size: -; D gene: -; V gene: TRBV7-2; J gene: TRBJ2-7; CDR3 protein: CASSRTGSEQYF; CDR3 DNA: TGTGCCAGCAGCCGGACCGGGAGCGAGCAGTACTTC
clone size: few; D gene: -; V gene: TRBV6-1; J gene: TRBJ1-6; CDR3 protein: CASNTAGNNSPLHF; CDR3 DNA: TGTGCCAGTAATACCGCCGGGAATAATTCACCCCTCCACTTT
clone size: -; D gene: -; V gene: TRBV6-2/TRBV6-3; J gene: TRBJ2-5; CDR3 protein: CASSPLGKTQYF; CDR3 DNA: TGTGCCAGCAGTCCCCTAGGGAAGACCCAGTACTTC
clone size: few; D gene: -; V gene: TRBV20-1; J gene: TRBJ1-3; CDR3 protein: CSARTLSGNTIYF; CDR3 DNA: TGCAGTGCAAGGACCCTCTCTGGAAACACCATATATTTT
clone size: once; D gene: -; V gene: TRBV19; J gene: TRBJ2-7; CDR3 protein: CASSIEGYEQYF; CDR3 DNA: TGTGCCAGTAGTATCGAAGGGTACGAGCAGTACTTC
clone size: few; D gene: TRBD2; V gene: TRBV7-3; J gene: TRBJ2-3; CDR3 protein: CASSLSGSNTDTQYF; CDR3 DNA: TGTGCCAGCAGCCTTAGCGGGAGTAACACAGATACGCAGTATTTT
clone size: -; D gene: TRBD2; V gene: TRBV28; J gene: TRBJ2-2; CDR3 protein: CASSLWSWGGRDNTGELFF; CDR3 DNA: TGTGCCAGCAGTTTATGGTCCTGGGGCGGGAGGGACAACACCGGGGAGCTGTTTTTT
clone size: -; D gene: -; V gene: TRBV2; J gene: TRBJ1-6; CDR3 protein: CASNARGVYSPLHF; CDR3 DNA: TGTGCCAGCAATGCCAGGGGCGTCTACTCACCCCTCCACTTT
clone size: -; D gene: -; V gene: TRBV20-1; J gene: TRBJ2-5; CDR3 protein: CSAGPVETQYF; CDR3 DNA: TGCAGTGCCGGACCAGTAGAGACCCAGTACTTC
clone size: -; D gene: -; V gene: TRBV28; J gene: TRBJ1-5; CDR3 protein: CASSLWEPQHF; CDR3 DNA: TGTGCCAGCAGTTTGTGGGAACCCCAGCATTTT
clone size: -; D gene: TRBD1; V gene: TRBV6-5; J gene: TRBJ2-6; CDR3 protein: CASSYSVGTETAGANVLTF; CDR3 DNA: TGTGCCAGCAGTTACTCGGTCGGGACAGAAACGGCTGGGGCCAACGTCCTGACTTTC
clone size: -; D gene: TRBD1; V gene: TRBV20-1; J gene: TRBJ1-5; CDR3 protein: CSAKGGAPRGSNQPQHF; CDR3 DNA: TGCAGTGCTAAAGGGGGCGCGCCGCGAGGGAGCAATCAGCCCCAGCATTTT
clone size: -; D gene: -; V gene: TRBV27; J gene: TRBJ2-3; CDR3 protein: CASSLSWDSTDTQYF; CDR3 DNA: TGTGCCAGCAGTTTATCGTGGGACAGCACAGATACGCAGTATTTT
clone size: few; D gene: -; V gene: TRBV7-6; J gene: TRBJ2-3; CDR3 protein: CASSPKGRQSARRGTQYF; CDR3 DNA: TGTGCCAGCAGCCCAAAGGGAAGACAAAGCGCCCGGCGAGGCACGCAGTATTTT
clone size: -; D gene: -; V gene: TRBV7-2; J gene: TRBJ2-1; CDR3 protein: CASSLAAGAWDEQFF; CDR3 DNA: TGTGCCAGCAGCTTAGCCGCGGGGGCTTGGGATGAGCAGTTCTTC